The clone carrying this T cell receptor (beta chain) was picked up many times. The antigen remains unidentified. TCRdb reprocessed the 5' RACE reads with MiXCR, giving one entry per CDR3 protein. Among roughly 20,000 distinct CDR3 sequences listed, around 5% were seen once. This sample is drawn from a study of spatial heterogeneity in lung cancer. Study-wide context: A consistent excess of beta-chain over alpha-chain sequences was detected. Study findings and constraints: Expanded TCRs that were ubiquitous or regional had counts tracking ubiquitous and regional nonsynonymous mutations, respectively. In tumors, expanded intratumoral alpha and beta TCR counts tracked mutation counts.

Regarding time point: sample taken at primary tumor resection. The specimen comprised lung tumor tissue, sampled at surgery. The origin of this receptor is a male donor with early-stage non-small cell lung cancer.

The chain's CDR3 is CASSAGLLPGNTIYF. As DNA, the CDR3 is TGTGCCAGCAGCGCCGGGCTCCTTCCAGGAAACACCATATATTTT. The chain links TRBV9 to TRBJ1-3, with unresolved D. CDR1 is SGDLS and CDR2 is YYNGEE in the germline V gene. CDR3 size: 15 residues. V lost 3 bases and J 4 bases, leaving 14 bases between the germline ends.